One and the same sample provided the 15 T cell receptor beta chains below, sequenced in a study of T cell changes during pregnancy in multiple sclerosis. Method: immunoSEQ multiplex PCR; TCRdb's copy keeps in-frame clones and lacks some. The repertoire includes fewer than 65,000 clones, around 90% of them detected once, and 0.8% to 1% sits in the top ten. The source material was peripheral blood, sampled before pregnancy. The receptors derive from a female donor with multiple sclerosis, enrolled in a pregnancy study.

This rearrangement joins TRBV19 to TRBJ2-6; D is ambiguous. The V gene's germline CDR1 is LNHDA and CDR2 SQIVND (reference sequence). Between the trimmed V and J ends, which lost 2 bases and 1 base, there was a span of 6 bases. The CDR3 is 15 amino acids. The CDR3 loop is CASSIIGSGANVLTF. The CDR3 region has the DNA TGTGCCAGTAGTATAATCGGGTCTGGGGCCAACGTCCTGACTTTC.

The rearrangement uses TRBV5-6 and TRBJ2-5; D may be TRBD2 (6 bases). Trimming removed 4 bases from V and 5 bases from J, with 21 bases in between. Germline CDR1 is SGHDT and CDR2 is YYEEEE. CDR3 length: 16 amino acids. As DNA, the CDR3 is TGTGCCAGCAGCGTGTGGGGAGGCGATTTTTCGGAGACCCAGTACTTC. This translates into CASSVWGGDFSETQYF.

The rearrangement joins TRBV7-9 to TRBJ2-1, with D perhaps matching TRBD1 (6 bases). The V end lost 6 bases, the J end lost 2 bases, and 17 bases lay between the germline ends. The length of the CDR3 is 16 residues. Germline loops: CDR1 SEHNR, CDR2 FQNEAQ (reference sequence). CDR3 coding DNA: TGTGCCAGCAGTTACCCCGACAGGTCCGCCTACAATGAGCAGTTCTTC. It translates to CASSYPDRSAYNEQFF.

The CDR3 here is CASSRRQGERTNEKLFF. The CDR3 region has the DNA TGTGCCAGCTCACGGCGACAGGGGGAAAGAACTAATGAAAAACTGTTTTTT. The chain uses TRBV18 and TRBJ1-4; 9 nucleotides match TRBD1. The CDR3 sequence is 17 residues long. V was clipped by 4 bases and J by 1 base; unmatched bases: 7. The V gene's germline CDR1 is KGHSH and CDR2 LQKENI.

V is TRBV6-5 and J is TRBJ2-7; 7 nucleotides line up with TRBD1. The germline gives CDR1 MNHEY, CDR2 SVGAGI. CDR3 length equals 14 residues. V shed 4 bases and J 2 bases; nucleotides not matched to a gene: 5. The DNA of the CDR3 is TGTGCCAGCAGTTCGAAGACAGGGACCTACGAGCAGTACTTC. Residues: CASSSKTGTYEQYF.

This clone came up once. This CDR3 reads CASSFSGGSGDTQYF. CDR3 coding DNA: TGTGCCAGCAGCTTTAGCGGGGGGTCTGGAGATACGCAGTATTTT. The V call is TRBV4-2, the J call TRBJ2-3, with 10 bases aligning to TRBD2. Trimming cost V 5 bases and J 5 bases; bases outside gene matches: 7. Looked up from germline, CDR1 is LGHNA and CDR2 is YNFKEQ. CDR3 length equals 15 residues.

For this clone: One end of the junction is discordant with germline, which a read error may explain. This rearrangement joins TRBV7-3 to TRBJ2-3, with a tentative D call TRBD2 (6 bases). The CDR3 has 16 amino acids. The V gene's germline CDR1 is SGHTA and CDR2 FQGTGA. CDR3 in amino acids: CASSLAGSTATYTQYF. The CDR3, as DNA: TGTGCCAGCAGCTTAGCGGGATCGACGGCCACATATACGCAGTATTTT.

The V call is TRBV29-1, the J call TRBJ1-2; the match to TRBD1 covers 7 bases. CDR3 length equals 13 residues. The junction had 6 bases not matched to a gene; V was cut back by 4 bases and J by 4 bases. CDR1 and CDR2 from the germline V gene are SQVTM and ANQGSEA. The CDR3, as DNA: TGCAGCGTTGGTACAGGGGACCTCTATGGCTACACCTTC. It yields the protein CSVGTGDLYGYTF.

The V gene is TRBV7-9, the J gene TRBJ1-2; TRBD1 aligns across 7 bases. The length of the CDR3 is 13 residues. Unmatched junction bases numbered 8, after V lost 5 bases and J lost 8 bases. Germline CDR1 and CDR2: SEHNR and FQNEAQ (reference sequence). CDR3 sequence reads: CASSQGVREGYTF. The DNA for the CDR3 is TGTGCCAGCAGCCAGGGGGTGCGGGAAGGCTACACCTTC.

This sequence joins TRBV7-2 and TRBJ2-1; D perhaps matches TRBD1 (5 bases). This CDR3 spans 17 amino acids. CDR1 is SGHTA and CDR2 is FQGNSA in the germline V gene. V dropped 1 base and J dropped 0 bases, with 13 bases sitting between them. CDR3 sequence (DNA): TGTGCCAGCAGCTTAGGGCCAGGGCAACACTCCTACAATGAGCAGTTCTTC. This translates into CASSLGPGQHSYNEQFF.

The chain carries TRBV6-6 and TRBJ2-1; 9 bases are a match to TRBD2. This CDR3 contains 15 residues. CDR1 and CDR2 (germline): MNHNY, SVGAGI (reference sequence). The V and J ends lost 6 bases and 4 bases, in that order; junction bases with no gene match: 7. CDR3 sequence (DNA): TGTGCCAGCAGGCGCGGGGGGGCCACTTACAATGAGCAGTTCTTC. This sequence encodes CASRRGGATYNEQFF.

The CDR3: CASSPGGNEKLFF. Here the CDR3 DNA reads TGTGCCAGCTCACCAGGAGGGAATGAAAAACTGTTTTTT. This chain links TRBV18 with TRBJ1-4; D is unclear. Trimming cost V 2 bases and J 5 bases, with 6 bases left between them. This CDR3 spans 13 amino acids. In germline, CDR1 is KGHSH, CDR2 LQKENI. The full variable domain, rest sourced from reference TRBV18 and TRBJ1-4, is NAGVMQNPRHLVRRRGQEARLRCSPMKGHSHVYWYRQLPEEGLKFMVYLQKENIIDESGMPKERFSAEFPKEGPSILRIQQVVRGDSAAYFCASSPGGNEKLFFGSGTQLSVL.

This chain joins TRBV5-1 and TRBJ2-5; 7 bases agree with TRBD2. V was pared by 5 bases and J by 3 bases, with 13 bases of the junction left unmatched. Germline V lookup: CDR1 SGHRS, CDR2 YFSETQ. The CDR3 is made up of 16 amino acids. CDR3 coding DNA: TGCGCCAGCAGTTCTCGCAACCGGGACTACAAAGAGACCCAGTACTTC. Translation gives CASSSRNRDYKETQYF.

The chain has TRBV19 and TRBJ2-1; the match to TRBD2 covers 14 bases. The CDR3 covers 15 residues. CDR1 LNHDA and CDR2 SQIVND come from the germline V gene (reference sequence). After removal of 5 bases from V and 9 bases from J, the junction contained 6 bases not matched to a gene. This CDR3 reads CASSWTSGGSGEQFF. Here the CDR3 DNA reads TGTGCCAGTAGTTGGACTAGCGGGGGGTCCGGTGAGCAGTTCTTC.

V gene TRBV2 combines with J gene TRBJ1-4; D possibly corresponds to TRBD1 (5 bases). The V end lost 8 bases, the J end lost 8 bases, and 21 bases lay between the germline ends. The CDR3 consists of 15 residues. CDR1 and CDR2 from the germline V gene are SNHLY and FYNNEI. The CDR3 nucleotides are TGTGCCAGCGGGCGGGGGTCCGGGGCTTGGGAAAAACTGTTTTTT. It codes for CASGRGSGAWEKLFF.